This T cell receptor (beta chain) was captured in a study of T-cell reconstitution after alpha-beta-depleted transplantation in children. Researchers prepared the TCRbeta library using unique molecular identifiers, the study reports. One entry per CDR3 protein, called by TCRdb with MiXCR from the PCR reads. This sample has approximately 650,000 distinct CDR3 sequences, with around 13% found just once. This clonotype was observed at least ten times. This sequence originates from a girl aged 2 to 9 with congenital amegakaryocytic thrombocytopenia, due to receive a stem cell transplant. This specimen was PBMCs, taken before TCRalphabeta/CD19-depleted stem cell transplant.

The CDR3 loop reads CASSLSLPYGYTF. CDR3 bases: TGTGCCAGCAGCTTGTCCCTCCCCTATGGCTACACCTTC. The chain is built from TRBV7-9 and TRBJ1-2; D is undetermined. V shed 3 bases and J shed 4 bases, with 9 bases lying between them. This CDR3 region has 13 residues. Germline CDR1 SEHNR, CDR2 FQNEAQ (reference sequence).